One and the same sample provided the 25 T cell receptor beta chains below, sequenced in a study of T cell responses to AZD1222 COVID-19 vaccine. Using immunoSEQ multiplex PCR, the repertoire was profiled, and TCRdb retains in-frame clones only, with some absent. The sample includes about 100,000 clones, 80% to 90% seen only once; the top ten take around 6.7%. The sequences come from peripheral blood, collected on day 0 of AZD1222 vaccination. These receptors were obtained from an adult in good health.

CDR3 in DNA: TGTGCCTGGACCGCGGGGACTGGAAACACCATATATTTT. Its protein is CAWTAGTGNTIYF. The J gene is TRBJ1-3, the V gene TRBV30; no reliable D call. The CDR3 runs to 13 residues. V lost 4 bases and J 2 bases, leaving 9 bases between the germline ends. Looked up from germline, CDR1 is GTSNPN and CDR2 is SVGIG (reference sequence).

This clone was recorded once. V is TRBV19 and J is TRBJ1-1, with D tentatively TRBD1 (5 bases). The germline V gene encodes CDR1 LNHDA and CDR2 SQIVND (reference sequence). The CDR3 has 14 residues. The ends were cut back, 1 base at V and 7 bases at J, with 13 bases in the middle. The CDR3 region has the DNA TGTGCCAGTAGTATAGTTGAGACAGCTTATGAAGCTTTCTTT. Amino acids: CASSIVETAYEAFF.

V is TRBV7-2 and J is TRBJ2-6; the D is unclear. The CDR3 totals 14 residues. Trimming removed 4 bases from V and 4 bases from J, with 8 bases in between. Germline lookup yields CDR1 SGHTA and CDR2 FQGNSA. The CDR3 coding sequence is TGTGCCAGCAGCTCACCGCGGGGGGCCAACGTCCTGACTTTC. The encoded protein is CASSSPRGANVLTF. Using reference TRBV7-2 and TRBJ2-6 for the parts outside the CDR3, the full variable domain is GAGVSQSPSNKVTEKGKDVELRCDPISGHTALYWYRQSLGQGLEFLIYFQGNSAPDKSGLPSDRFSAERTGGSVSTLTIQRTQQEDSAVYLCASSSPRGANVLTFGAGSRLTVL.

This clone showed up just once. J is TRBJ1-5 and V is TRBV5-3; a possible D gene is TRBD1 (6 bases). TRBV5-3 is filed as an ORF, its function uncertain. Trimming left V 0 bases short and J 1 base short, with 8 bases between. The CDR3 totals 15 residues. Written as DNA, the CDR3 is TGTGCCAGAAGCTTGGCCACAGGGAGCAATCAGCCCCAGCATTTT. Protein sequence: CARSLATGSNQPQHF.

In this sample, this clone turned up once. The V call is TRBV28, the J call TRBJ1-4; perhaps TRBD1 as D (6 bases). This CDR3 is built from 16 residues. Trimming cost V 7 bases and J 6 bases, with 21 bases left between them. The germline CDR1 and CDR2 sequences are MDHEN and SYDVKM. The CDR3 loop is CASTDLGARGDEKLFF. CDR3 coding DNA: TGTGCCAGCACTGATTTGGGGGCGCGAGGGGATGAAAAACTGTTTTTT.

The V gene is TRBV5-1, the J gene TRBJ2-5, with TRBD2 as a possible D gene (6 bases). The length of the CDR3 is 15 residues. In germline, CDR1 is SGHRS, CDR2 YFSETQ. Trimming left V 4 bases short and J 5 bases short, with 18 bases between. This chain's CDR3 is CASSPEGTRMETQYF. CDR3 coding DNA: TGCGCCAGCAGCCCGGAGGGAACTAGAATGGAGACCCAGTACTTC.

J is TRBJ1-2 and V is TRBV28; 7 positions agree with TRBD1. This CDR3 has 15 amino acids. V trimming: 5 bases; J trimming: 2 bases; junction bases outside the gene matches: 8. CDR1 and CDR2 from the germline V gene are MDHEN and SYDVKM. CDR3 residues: CASSLRTGVNYGYTF. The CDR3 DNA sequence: TGTGCCAGCAGTCTTAGGACAGGAGTAAACTATGGCTACACCTTC.

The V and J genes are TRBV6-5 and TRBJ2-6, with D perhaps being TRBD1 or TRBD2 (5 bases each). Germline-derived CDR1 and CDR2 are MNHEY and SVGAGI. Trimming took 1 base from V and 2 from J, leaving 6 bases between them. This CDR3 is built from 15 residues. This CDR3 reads CASSYWGTGANVLTF. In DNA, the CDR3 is TGTGCCAGCAGTTACTGGGGGACTGGGGCCAACGTCCTGACTTTC.

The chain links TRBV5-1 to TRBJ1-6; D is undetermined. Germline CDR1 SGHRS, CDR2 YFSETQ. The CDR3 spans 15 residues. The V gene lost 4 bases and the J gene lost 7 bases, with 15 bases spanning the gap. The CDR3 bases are TGCGCCAGCAGCAGAGGGTCCCAAGGAAATTCACCCCTCCACTTT. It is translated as CASSRGSQGNSPLHF. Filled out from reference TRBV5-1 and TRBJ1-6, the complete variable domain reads KAGVTQTPRYLIKTRGQQVTLSCSPISGHRSVSWYQQTPGQGLQFLFEYFSETQRNKGNFPGRFSGRQFSNSRSEMNVSTLELGDSALYLCASSRGSQGNSPLHFGNGTRLTVT.

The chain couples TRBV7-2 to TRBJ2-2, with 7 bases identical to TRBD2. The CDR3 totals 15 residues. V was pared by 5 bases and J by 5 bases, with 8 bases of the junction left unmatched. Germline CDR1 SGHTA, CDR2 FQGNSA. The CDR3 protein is CASSRGRAYTGELFF. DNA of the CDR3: TGTGCCAGCAGCCGGGGGAGGGCCTATACCGGGGAGCTGTTTTTT.

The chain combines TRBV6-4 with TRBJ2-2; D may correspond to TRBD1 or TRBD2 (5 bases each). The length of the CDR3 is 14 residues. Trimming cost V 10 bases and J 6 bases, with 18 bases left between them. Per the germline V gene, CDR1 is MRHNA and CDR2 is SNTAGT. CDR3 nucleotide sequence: TGTGCCACCCGCCGGGGCCAATCGGCCGGGGAGCTGTTTTTT. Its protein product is CATRRGQSAGELFF.

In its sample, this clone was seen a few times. CDR3 region: CASSFGTSGYNEQFF. The CDR3 DNA follows: TGCGCCAGCAGCTTTGGGACTAGCGGCTACAATGAGCAGTTCTTC. The V call is TRBV5-1, the J call TRBJ2-1, with TRBD2 matching 11 bases. V shed 2 bases and J 3 bases; nucleotides not matched to a gene: 1. The CDR3 covers 15 residues. Germline loops: CDR1 SGHRS, CDR2 YFSETQ.

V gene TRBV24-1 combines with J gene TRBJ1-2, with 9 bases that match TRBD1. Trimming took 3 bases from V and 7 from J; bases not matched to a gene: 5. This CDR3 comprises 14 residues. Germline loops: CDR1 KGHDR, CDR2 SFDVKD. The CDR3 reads CATSDPGQGRGYTF. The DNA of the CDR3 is TGTGCCACCAGTGATCCGGGACAGGGACGTGGCTACACCTTC.

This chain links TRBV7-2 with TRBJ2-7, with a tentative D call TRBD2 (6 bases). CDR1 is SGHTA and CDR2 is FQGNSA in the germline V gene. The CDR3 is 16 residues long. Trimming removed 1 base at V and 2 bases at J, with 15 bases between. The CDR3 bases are TGTGCCAGCAGCTTAGTTCGGGTTGCGGGGCCCTACGAGCAGTACTTC. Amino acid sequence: CASSLVRVAGPYEQYF.

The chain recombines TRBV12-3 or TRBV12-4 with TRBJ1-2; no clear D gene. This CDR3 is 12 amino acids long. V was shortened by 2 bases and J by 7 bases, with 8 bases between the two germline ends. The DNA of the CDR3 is TGTGCCAGCAGTTTAATAAGGGTTGGCTACACCTTC. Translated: CASSLIRVGYTF.

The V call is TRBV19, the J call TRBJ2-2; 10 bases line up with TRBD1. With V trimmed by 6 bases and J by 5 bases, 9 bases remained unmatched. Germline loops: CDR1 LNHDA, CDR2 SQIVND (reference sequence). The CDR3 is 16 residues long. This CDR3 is CASRTPGQGRTGELFF. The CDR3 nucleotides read TGTGCCAGTAGGACACCGGGACAGGGGCGGACCGGGGAGCTGTTTTTT.

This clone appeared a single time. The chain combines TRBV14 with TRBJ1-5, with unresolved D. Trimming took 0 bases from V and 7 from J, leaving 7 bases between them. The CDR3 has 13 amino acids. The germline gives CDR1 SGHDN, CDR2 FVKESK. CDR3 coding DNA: TGTGCCAGCAGCCAAGATCTTGTCCAGCCCCAGCATTTT. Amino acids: CASSQDLVQPQHF.

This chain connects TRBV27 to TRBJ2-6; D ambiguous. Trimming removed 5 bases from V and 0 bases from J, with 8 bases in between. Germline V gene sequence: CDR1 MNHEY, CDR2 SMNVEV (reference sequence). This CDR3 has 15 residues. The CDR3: CASSAINSGANVLTF. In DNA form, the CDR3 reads TGTGCCAGCAGTGCGATTAACTCTGGGGCCAACGTCCTGACTTTC.

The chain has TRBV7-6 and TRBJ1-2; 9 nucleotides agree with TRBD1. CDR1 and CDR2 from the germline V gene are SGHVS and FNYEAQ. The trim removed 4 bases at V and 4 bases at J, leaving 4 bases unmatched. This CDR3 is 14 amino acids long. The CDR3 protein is CASSWGQGSYGYTF. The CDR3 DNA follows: TGTGCCAGCAGCTGGGGACAGGGTTCCTATGGCTACACCTTC.

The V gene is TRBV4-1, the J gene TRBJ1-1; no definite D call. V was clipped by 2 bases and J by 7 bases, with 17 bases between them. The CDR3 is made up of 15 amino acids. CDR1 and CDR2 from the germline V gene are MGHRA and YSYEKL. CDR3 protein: CASSQLGRTKNEAFF. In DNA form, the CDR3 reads TGCGCCAGCAGCCAATTGGGCAGGACGAAAAATGAAGCTTTCTTT.

The CDR3 coding sequence is TGTGCCTGGAGTTGGGCCAACGTCCTGACTTTC. Residues: CAWSWANVLTF. This chain uses TRBV30 with TRBJ2-6; D is unresolved. Germline CDR1 and CDR2: GTSNPN and SVGIG (reference sequence). This CDR3 contains 11 residues. V was trimmed by 2 bases and J by 5 bases, leaving 1 base between them.

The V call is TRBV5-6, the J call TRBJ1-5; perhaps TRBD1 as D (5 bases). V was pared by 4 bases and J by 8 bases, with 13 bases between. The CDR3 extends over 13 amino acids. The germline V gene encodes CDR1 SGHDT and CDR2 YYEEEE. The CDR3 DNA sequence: TGTGCCAGCAGCAGGCGGGGGAGGGAGCCCCAGCATTTT. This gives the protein CASSRRGREPQHF.

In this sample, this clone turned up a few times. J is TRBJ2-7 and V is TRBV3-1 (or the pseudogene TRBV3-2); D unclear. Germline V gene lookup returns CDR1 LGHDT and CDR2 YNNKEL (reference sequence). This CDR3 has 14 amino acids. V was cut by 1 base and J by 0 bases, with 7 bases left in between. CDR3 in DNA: TGTGCCAGCAGCCAAGGCGTACCCTCCTACGAGCAGTACTTC. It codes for CASSQGVPSYEQYF.

The CDR3 coding sequence is TGTGCCAGCAGCTCTTTAAGGACAGGTCTGACCTCCTACGAGCAGTACTTC. It codes for CASSSLRTGLTSYEQYF. This rearrangement joins TRBV7-2 to TRBJ2-7; TRBD1 matches 7 bases. Losses at the gene ends were 4 bases for V and 0 bases for J; bases not matched to a gene: 12. Germline V gives CDR1 SGHTA, CDR2 FQGNSA. There are 17 residues in the CDR3. Supplemented by reference TRBV7-2 and TRBJ2-7, the full variable domain reads GAGVSQSPSNKVTEKGKDVELRCDPISGHTALYWYRQSLGQGLEFLIYFQGNSAPDKSGLPSDRFSAERTGGSVSTLTIQRTQQEDSAVYLCASSSLRTGLTSYEQYFGPGTRLTVT.

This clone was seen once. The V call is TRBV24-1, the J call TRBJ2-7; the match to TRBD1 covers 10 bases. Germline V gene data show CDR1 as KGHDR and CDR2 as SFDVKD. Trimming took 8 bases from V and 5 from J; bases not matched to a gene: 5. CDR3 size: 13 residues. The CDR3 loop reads CATKGQGSNEQYF. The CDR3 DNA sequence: TGTGCCACCAAGGGACAGGGGTCCAACGAGCAGTACTTC.